This T cell receptor (beta chain) was identified in a study of blood T cell repertoires in COVID-19. About the research overall: The study drew acute and convalescent COVID-19 samples from the United States, Italy and Spain.

Germline V gene sequence: CDR1 SGHRS, CDR2 YFSETQ. The CDR3 is 15 residues long. The germline V and J ends were trimmed by 1 base and 7 bases, with 17 bases remaining between them. Original processing notes: Reference gene primer amplification gave estimated nucleated cell counts. The method was immunoSEQ multiplex PCR; TCRdb's version includes in-frame clones alone and lacks a portion of them. V and J calls and clone size are those listed in that table; D and trimming were worked out from the DNA. The table lists 300,000 to 400,000 clones, roughly 85% of them singletons, with approximately 7.5% in the top ten.

The clonotype originates from a human donor in a cohort sampled during active COVID-19. Sequencing was carried out using peripheral blood. V usage is TRBV5-1 and J usage is TRBJ1-1; possibly TRBD1 for D (6 bases). CDR3 protein: CASSLNFWTDSEAFF. CDR3 in DNA: TGCGCCAGCAGCTTGAACTTTTGGACGGACAGTGAAGCTTTCTTT.